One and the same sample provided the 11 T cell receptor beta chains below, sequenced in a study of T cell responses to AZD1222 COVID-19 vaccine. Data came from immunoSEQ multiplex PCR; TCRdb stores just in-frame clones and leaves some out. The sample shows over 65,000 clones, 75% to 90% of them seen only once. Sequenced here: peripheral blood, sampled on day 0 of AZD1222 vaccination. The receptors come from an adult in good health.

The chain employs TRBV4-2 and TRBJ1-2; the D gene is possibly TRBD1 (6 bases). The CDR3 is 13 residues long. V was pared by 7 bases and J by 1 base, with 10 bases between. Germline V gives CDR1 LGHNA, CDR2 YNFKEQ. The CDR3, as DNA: TGTGCCAGCACCCCGGACAGTAACTATGGCTACACCTTC. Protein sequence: CASTPDSNYGYTF.

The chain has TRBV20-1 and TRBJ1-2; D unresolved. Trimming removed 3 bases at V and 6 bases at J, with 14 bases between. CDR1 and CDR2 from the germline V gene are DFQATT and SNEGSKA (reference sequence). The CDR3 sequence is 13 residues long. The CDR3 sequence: CSASFGSGDGYTF. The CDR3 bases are TGCAGTGCTAGTTTCGGAAGTGGCGATGGCTACACCTTC.

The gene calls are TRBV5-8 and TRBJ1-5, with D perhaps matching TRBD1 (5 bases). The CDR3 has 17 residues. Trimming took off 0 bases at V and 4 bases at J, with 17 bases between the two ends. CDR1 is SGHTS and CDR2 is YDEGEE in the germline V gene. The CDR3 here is CASSLVWDRGGNQPQHF. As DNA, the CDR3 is TGTGCCAGCAGCTTGGTGTGGGACCGGGGCGGGAATCAGCCCCAGCATTTT.

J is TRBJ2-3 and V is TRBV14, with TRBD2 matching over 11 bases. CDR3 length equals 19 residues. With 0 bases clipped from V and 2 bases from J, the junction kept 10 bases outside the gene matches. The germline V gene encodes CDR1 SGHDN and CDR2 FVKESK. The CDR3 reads CASSQDPPRLAGITDTQYF. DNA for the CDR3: TGTGCCAGCAGCCAAGATCCCCCCCGACTAGCGGGGATCACAGATACGCAGTATTTT.

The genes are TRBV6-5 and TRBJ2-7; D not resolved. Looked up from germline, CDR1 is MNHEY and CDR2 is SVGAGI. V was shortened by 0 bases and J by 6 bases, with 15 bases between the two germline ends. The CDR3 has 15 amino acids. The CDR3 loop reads CASSYSSRHHAEQYF. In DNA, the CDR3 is TGTGCCAGCAGTTACTCGTCGAGACACCATGCCGAGCAGTACTTC.

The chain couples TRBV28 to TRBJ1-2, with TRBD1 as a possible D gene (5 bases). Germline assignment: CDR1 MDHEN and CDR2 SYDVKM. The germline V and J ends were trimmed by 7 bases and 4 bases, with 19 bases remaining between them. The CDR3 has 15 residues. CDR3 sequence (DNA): TGTGCCAGCACCCCAGGGCAGAAGTACACCTATGGCTACACCTTC. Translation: CASTPGQKYTYGYTF.

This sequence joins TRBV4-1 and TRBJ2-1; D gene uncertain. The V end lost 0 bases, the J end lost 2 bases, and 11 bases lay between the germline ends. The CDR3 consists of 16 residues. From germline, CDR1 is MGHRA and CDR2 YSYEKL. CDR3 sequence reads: CASSQEPGLAYNEQFF. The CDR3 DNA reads TGCGCCAGCAGCCAAGAGCCGGGTCTCGCCTACAATGAGCAGTTCTTC.

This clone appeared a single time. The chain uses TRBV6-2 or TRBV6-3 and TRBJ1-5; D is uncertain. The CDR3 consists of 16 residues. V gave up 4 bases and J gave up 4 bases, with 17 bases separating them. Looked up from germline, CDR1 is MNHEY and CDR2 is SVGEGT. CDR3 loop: CASSFYSGPQNQPQHF. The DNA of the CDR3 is TGTGCCAGCAGTTTCTACTCCGGGCCACAGAATCAGCCCCAGCATTTT.

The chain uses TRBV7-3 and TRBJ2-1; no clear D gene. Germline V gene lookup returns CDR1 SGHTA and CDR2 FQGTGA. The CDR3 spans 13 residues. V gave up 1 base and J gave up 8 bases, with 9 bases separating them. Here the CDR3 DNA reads TGTGCCAGCAGCTTAATGGGGAACGATGAGCAGTTCTTC. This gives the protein CASSLMGNDEQFF.

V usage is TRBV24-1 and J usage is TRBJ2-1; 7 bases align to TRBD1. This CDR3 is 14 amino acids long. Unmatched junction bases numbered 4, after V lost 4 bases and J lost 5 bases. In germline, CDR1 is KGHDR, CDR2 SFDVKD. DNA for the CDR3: TGTGCCACCAGTGAACTGGACAGGCACAATGAGCAGTTCTTC. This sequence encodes CATSELDRHNEQFF.

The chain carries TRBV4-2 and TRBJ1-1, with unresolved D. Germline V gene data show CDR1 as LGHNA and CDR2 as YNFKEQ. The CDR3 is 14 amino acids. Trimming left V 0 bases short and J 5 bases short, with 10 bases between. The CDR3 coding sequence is TGTGCCAGCAGCCAAGATTCTGGGGAAACTGAAGCTTTCTTT. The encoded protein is CASSQDSGETEAFF.